This T cell receptor (beta chain) comes out of a study of T-cell memory formation after mild COVID-19. CDR3 length equals 15 residues. Trimming shortened V by 6 bases and J by 5 bases, and 18 bases separated the two germline ends. MiXCR, run by TCRdb on the 5' RACE reads, gives a single entry per CDR3 protein. The table includes over 350,000 distinct CDR3 sequences, approximately 24% detected once. General study results and limits: Pre-infection memory contained some responding clones, which suggested that cross-reactive memory had joined. CD4/CD8 balance held among clones contracting day 15 to 85, and later expanders leaned CD4+.

To note about this clonotype: The antigen is undetermined.

The chain recombines TRBV12-3 or TRBV12-4 with TRBJ2-3, with a possible D match to TRBD1 (6 bases). The sequence was obtained from an adult woman who had mild COVID-19 (a few samples of this study predate the infection). Cell type and time point are not known. The sequenced material came from PBMCs or a T cell subset sorted from them (not recorded which). In DNA form, the CDR3 reads TGTGCCAGCAGCCCCGGGGCAGGGGTGGGAGATACGCAGTATTTT. Residues: CASSPGAGVGDTQYF.